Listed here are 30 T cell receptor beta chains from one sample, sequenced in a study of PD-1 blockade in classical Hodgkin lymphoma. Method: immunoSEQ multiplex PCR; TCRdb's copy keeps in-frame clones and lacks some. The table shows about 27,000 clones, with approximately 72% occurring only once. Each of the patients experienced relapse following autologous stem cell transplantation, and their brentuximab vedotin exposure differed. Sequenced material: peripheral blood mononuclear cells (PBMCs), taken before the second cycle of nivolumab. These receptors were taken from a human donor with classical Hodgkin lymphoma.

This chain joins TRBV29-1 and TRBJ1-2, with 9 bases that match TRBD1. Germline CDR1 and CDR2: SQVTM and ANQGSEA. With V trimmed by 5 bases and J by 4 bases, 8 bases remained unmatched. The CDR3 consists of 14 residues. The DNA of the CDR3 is TGCAGCGTTCTACAGGGGGCTGATAGCTATGGCTACACCTTC. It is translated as CSVLQGADSYGYTF.

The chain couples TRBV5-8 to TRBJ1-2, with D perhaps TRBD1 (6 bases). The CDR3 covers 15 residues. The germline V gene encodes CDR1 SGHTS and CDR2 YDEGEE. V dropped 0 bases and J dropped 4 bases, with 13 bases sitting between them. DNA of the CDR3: TGTGCCAGCAGCTTGGAAGTAGGGACAAGCTATGGCTACACCTTC. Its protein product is CASSLEVGTSYGYTF.

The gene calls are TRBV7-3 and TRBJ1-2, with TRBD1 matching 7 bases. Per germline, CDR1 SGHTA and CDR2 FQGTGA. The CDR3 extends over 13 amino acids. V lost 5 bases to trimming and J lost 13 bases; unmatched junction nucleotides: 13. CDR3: CASSPGRGPSVTF. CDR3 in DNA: TGTGCCAGCAGCCCGGGGAGGGGGCCCTCTGTCACCTTC. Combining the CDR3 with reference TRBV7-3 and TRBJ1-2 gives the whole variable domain GAGVSQTPSNKVTEKGKYVELRCDPISGHTALYWYRQSLGQGPEFLIYFQGTGAADDSGLPNDRFFAVRPEGSVSTLKIQRTERGDSAVYLCASSPGRGPSVTFGSGTRLTVV.

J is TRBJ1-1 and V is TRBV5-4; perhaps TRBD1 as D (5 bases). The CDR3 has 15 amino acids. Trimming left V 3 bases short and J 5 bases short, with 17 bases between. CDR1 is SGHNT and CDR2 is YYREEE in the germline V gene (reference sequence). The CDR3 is CASSYGVRVETEAFF. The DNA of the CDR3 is TGTGCCAGCAGCTACGGGGTCAGGGTGGAAACTGAAGCTTTCTTT.

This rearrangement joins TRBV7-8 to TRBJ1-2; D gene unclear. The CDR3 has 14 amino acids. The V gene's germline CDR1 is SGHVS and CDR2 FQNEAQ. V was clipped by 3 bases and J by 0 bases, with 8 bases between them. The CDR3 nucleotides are TGTGCCAGCAGCTTGGTTGAGTCTAACTATGGCTACACCTTC. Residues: CASSLVESNYGYTF.

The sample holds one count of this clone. CDR3 DNA: TGTGCCAGCAGCTTGACAGGGAGCACAGATACGCAGTATTTT. This translates into CASSLTGSTDTQYF. The chain employs TRBV5-4 and TRBJ2-3; D may be TRBD1 (6 bases). CDR3 size: 14 residues. The ends were cut back, 1 base at V and 0 bases at J, with 6 bases in the middle. Germline CDR1 is SGHNT and CDR2 is YYREEE (reference sequence).

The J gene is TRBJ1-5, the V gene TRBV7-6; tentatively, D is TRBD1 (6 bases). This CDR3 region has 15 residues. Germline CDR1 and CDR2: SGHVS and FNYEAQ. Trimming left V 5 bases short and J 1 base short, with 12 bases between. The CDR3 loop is CASSLRGESNQPQHF. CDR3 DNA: TGTGCCAGCAGCCTGAGGGGGGAGAGCAATCAGCCCCAGCATTTT.

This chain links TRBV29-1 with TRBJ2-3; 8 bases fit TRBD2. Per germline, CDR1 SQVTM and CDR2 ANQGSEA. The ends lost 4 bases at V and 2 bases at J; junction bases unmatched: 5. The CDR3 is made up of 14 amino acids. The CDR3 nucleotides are TGCAGCGTTGGTCGGGGGGGCCCCACAGATACGCAGTATTTT. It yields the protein CSVGRGGPTDTQYF.

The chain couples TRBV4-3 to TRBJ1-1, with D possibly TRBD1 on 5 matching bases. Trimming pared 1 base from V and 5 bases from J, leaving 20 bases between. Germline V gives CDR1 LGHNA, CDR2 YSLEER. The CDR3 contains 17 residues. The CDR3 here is CASSQGFARQGGTEAFF. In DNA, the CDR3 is TGCGCCAGCAGCCAAGGATTCGCTAGGCAGGGAGGTACTGAAGCTTTCTTT.

The CDR3 reads CASSLETSNYNEQFF. CDR3 bases: TGTGCCAGCAGCTTAGAGACTAGCAACTACAATGAGCAGTTCTTC. This chain joins TRBV7-8 and TRBJ2-1; TRBD2 agrees at 7 bases. The germline V gene encodes CDR1 SGHVS and CDR2 FQNEAQ. V trimming: 1 base; J trimming: 3 bases; junction bases outside the gene matches: 3. The CDR3 length is 15 residues.

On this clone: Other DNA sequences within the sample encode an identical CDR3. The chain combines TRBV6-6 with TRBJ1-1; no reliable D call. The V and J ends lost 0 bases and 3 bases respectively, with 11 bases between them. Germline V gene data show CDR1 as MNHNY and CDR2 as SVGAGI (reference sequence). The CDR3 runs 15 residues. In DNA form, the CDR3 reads TGTGCCAGCAGTTACTCGAGGACCTCCGACACTGAAGCTTTCTTT. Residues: CASSYSRTSDTEAFF.

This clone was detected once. CDR3 sequence (DNA): TGCGCCAGCAGCTTGACCGCCTCTGGGACAACGCTCTACACTGAAGCTTTCTTT. Translating gives CASSLTASGTTLYTEAFF. This chain links TRBV5-1 with TRBJ1-1, with D tentatively TRBD1 (6 bases). Deletions cut 1 base from V and 3 bases from J, with 22 bases between. Germline V lookup: CDR1 SGHRS, CDR2 YFSETQ. CDR3 length equals 18 residues.

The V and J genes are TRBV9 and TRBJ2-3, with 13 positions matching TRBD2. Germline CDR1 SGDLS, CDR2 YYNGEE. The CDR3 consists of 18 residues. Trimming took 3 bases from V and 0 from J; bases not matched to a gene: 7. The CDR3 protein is CASSARLAGGRSTDTQYF. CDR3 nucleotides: TGTGCCAGCAGCGCGCGACTAGCGGGGGGCCGTAGCACAGATACGCAGTATTTT.

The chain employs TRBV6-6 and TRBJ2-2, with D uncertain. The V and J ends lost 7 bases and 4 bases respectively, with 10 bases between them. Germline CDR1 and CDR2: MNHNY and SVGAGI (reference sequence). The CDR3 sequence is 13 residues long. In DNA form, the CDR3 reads TGTGCCAGCAACATACACCCCACCGGGGAGCTGTTTTTT. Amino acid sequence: CASNIHPTGELFF.

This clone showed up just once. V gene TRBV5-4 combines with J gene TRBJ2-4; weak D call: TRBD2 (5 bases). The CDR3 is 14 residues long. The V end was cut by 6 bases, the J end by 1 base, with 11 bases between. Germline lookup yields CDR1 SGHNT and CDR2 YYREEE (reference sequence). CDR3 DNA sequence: TGTGCCAGCACTAACGGGGAGGCCAAAAACATTCAGTACTTC. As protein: CASTNGEAKNIQYF.

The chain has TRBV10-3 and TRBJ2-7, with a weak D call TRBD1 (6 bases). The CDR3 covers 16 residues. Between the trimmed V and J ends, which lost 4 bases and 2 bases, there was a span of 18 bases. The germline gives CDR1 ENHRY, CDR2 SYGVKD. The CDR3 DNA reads TGTGCCATCAGTGCCACCACGGGAACAGGGACCTACGAGCAGTACTTC. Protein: CAISATTGTGTYEQYF.

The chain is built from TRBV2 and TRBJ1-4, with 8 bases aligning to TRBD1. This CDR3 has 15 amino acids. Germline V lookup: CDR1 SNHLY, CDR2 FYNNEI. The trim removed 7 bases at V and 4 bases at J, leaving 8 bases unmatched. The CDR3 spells CASTLGQGFNEKLFF. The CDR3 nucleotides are TGTGCCAGCACCTTAGGACAGGGCTTTAATGAAAAACTGTTTTTT.

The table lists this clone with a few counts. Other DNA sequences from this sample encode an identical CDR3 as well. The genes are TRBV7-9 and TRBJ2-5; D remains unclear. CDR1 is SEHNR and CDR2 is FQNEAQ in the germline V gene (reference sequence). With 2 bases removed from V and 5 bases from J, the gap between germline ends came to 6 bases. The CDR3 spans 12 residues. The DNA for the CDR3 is TGTGCCAGCAGCTTAAATGGGGAGACCCAGTACTTC. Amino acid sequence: CASSLNGETQYF.

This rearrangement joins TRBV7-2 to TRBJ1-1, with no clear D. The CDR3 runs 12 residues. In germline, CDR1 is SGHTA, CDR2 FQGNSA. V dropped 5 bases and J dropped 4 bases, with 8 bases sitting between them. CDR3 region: CASSPVATEAFF. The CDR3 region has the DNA TGTGCCAGCAGCCCCGTGGCCACTGAAGCTTTCTTT.

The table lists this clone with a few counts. The CDR3 spells CASSLDLEGSGNTIYF. The CDR3 DNA is TGTGCCAGCAGCTTAGATCTGGAGGGCTCTGGAAACACCATATATTTT. The J gene is TRBJ1-3, the V gene TRBV11-3; D unresolved. Trimming took off 0 bases at V and 0 bases at J, with 9 bases between the two ends. Germline V gene sequence: CDR1 SGHNT, CDR2 YENEEA. The CDR3 runs to 16 residues.

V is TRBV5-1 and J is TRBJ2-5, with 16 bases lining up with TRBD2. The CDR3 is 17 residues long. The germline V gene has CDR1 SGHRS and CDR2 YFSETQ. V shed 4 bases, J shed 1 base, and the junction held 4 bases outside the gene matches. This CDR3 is CASSVGTSGGAQETQYF. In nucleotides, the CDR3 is TGCGCCAGCAGCGTCGGGACTAGCGGGGGGGCCCAAGAGACCCAGTACTTC.

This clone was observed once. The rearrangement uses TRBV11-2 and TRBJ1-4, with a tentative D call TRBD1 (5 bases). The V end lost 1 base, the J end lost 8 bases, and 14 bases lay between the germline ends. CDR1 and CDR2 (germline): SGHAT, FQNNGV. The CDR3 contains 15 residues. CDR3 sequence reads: CASSLGGALGEKLFF. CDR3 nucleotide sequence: TGTGCCAGCAGCTTAGGTGGGGCGCTGGGGGAAAAACTGTTTTTT. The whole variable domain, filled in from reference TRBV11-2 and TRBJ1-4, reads EAGVAQSPRYKIIEKRQSVAFWCNPISGHATLYWYQQILGQGPKLLIQFQNNGVVDDSQLPKDRFSAERLKGVDSTLKIQPAKLEDSAVYLCASSLGGALGEKLFFGSGTQLSVL.

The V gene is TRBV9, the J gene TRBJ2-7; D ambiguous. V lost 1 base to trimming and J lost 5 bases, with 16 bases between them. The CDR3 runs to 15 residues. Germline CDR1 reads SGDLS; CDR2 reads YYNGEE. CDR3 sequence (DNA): TGTGCCAGCAGCGTATCAACGGTGGGGTCCCACGAGCAGTACTTC. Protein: CASSVSTVGSHEQYF.

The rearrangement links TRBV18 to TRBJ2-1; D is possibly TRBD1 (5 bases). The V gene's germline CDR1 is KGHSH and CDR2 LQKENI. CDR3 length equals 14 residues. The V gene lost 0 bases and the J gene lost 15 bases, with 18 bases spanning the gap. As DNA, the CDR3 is TGTGCCAGCTCACCACCCGCAGGGAATGAGGTGCGGTTCTTC. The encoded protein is CASSPPAGNEVRFF.

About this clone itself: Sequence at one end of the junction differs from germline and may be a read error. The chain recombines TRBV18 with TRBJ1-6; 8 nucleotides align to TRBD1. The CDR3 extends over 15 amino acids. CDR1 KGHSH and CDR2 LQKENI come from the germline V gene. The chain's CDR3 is CTSSPDREIFSPLHF. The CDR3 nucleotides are TGTACCAGCTCACCGGACAGGGAAATTTTTTCACCCCTCCACTTT.

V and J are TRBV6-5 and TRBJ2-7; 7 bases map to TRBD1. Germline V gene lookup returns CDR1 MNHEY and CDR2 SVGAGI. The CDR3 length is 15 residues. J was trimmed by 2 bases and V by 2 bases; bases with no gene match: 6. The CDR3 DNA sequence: TGTGCCAGCAGTTACCAGGGGGTGCCTACCTACGAGCAGTACTTC. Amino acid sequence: CASSYQGVPTYEQYF.

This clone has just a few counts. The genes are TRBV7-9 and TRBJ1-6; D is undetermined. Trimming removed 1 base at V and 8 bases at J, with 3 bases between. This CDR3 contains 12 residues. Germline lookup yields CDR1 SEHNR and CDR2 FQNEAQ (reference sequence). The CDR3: CASSLEYSPLHF. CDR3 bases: TGTGCCAGCAGCTTAGAATATTCACCCCTCCACTTT.

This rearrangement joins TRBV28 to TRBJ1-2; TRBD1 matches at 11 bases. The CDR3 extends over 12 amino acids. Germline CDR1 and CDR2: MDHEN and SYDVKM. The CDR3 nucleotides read TGTGTTGCGGGACAGGGGGTAGTGGGCTACACCTTC. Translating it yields CVAGQGVVGYTF.

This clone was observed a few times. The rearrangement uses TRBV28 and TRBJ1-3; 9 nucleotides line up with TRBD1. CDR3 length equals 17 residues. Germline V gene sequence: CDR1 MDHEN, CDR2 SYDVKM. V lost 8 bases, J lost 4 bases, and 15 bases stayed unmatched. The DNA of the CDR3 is TGTGCCAGCGCTGTGGGGGGACAGGGAATTGGCGGAAACACCATATATTTT. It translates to CASAVGGQGIGGNTIYF. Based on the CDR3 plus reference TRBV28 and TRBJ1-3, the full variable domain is DVKVTQSSRYLVKRTGEKVFLECVQDMDHENMFWYRQDPGLGLRLIYFSYDVKMKEKGDIPEGYSVSREKKERFSLILESASTNQTSMYLCASAVGGQGIGGNTIYFGEGSWLTVV.

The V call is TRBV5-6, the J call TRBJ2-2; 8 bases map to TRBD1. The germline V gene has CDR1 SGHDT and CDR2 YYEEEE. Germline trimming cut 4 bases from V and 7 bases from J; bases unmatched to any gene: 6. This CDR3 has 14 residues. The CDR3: CASSDRGYLGELFF. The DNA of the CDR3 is TGTGCCAGCAGCGACAGGGGCTATCTCGGGGAGCTGTTTTTT.